These 29 T cell receptor beta chains originate from one sample sequenced in a study of a mutant IDH1 vaccine in newly diagnosed glioma. Sequencing used immunoSEQ multiplex PCR; TCRdb keeps in-frame clones, though not all of them. The sample lists fewer than 70,000 clones, less than 85% occurring once. These receptors' antigens are unknown. Time point in this sample: week 11, during vaccination. What each vaccine dose contained was 300 ug of mutant IDH1 20-mer peptide, accompanied by topical imiquimod. Source: PBMCs, taken from a glioma patient whose treatment included an IDH1 peptide vaccine. Receptors were obtained from a man aged 25-45 years with glioma.

The rearrangement joins TRBV5-6 to TRBJ1-2; D not resolved. This CDR3 has 14 amino acids. The V end was cut by 1 base, the J end by 3 bases, with 10 bases between. The V gene's germline CDR1 is SGHDT and CDR2 YYEEEE. DNA for the CDR3: TGTGCCAGCAGCTTGTTCCAGCTGGACTATGGCTACACCTTC. It translates to CASSLFQLDYGYTF.

The V call is TRBV19, the J call TRBJ1-5; D gene unclear. Germline V CDR1 and CDR2: LNHDA, SQIVND (reference sequence). V shed 3 bases and J shed 3 bases, with 6 bases lying between them. This CDR3 is 13 amino acids long. CDR3 protein: CASSINVNQPQHF. CDR3 nucleotide sequence: TGTGCCAGTAGTATTAATGTCAATCAGCCCCAGCATTTT. The entire variable domain, with the rest obtained from reference TRBV19 and TRBJ1-5, is as follows: DGGITQSPKYLFRKEGQNVTLSCEQNLNHDAMYWYRQDPGQGLRLIYYSQIVNDFQKGDIAEGYSVSREKKESFPLTVTSAQKNPTAFYLCASSINVNQPQHFGDGTRLSIL.

The chain links TRBV30 to TRBJ1-2; D call uncertain. Germline V lookup: CDR1 GTSNPN, CDR2 SVGIG (reference sequence). The length of the CDR3 is 13 residues. V was cut by 3 bases and J by 1 base, with 9 bases left in between. In DNA, the CDR3 is TGTGCCTGGAGCCTGAAAAATAACTATGGCTACACCTTC. This gives the protein CAWSLKNNYGYTF.

Here the CDR3 reads CASSGNQETQYF. The CDR3 coding sequence is TGTGCCAGCAGTGGAAACCAAGAGACCCAGTACTTC. The chain joins TRBV28 to TRBJ2-5; D is uncertain. Trimming removed 5 bases from V and 0 bases from J, with 4 bases in between. Looked up from germline, CDR1 is MDHEN and CDR2 is SYDVKM. The CDR3 length is 12 residues.

The chain links TRBV19 to TRBJ2-4, with D possibly TRBD2 on 5 matching bases. CDR1 is LNHDA and CDR2 is SQIVND in the germline V gene (reference sequence). Trimming left V 8 bases short and J 6 bases short, with 14 bases between. The CDR3 is made up of 13 amino acids. CDR3 sequence reads: CASSQPAGNIQYF. Here the CDR3 DNA reads TGTGCCAGTTCCCAACCGGCGGGAAACATTCAGTACTTC.

The chain uses TRBV29-1 and TRBJ2-5; 7 bases are shared with TRBD2. CDR3 length equals 12 residues. The germline gives CDR1 SQVTM, CDR2 ANQGSEA. V trimming: 3 bases; J trimming: 5 bases; junction bases outside the gene matches: 3. The CDR3 region has the DNA TGCAGCGTTGATGTGGGAGGGGAGACCCAGTACTTC. Translating it yields CSVDVGGETQYF.

Only one count was recorded for this clone. The rearrangement links TRBV6-6 to TRBJ2-2; no clear D gene. Deletions cut 2 bases from V and 6 bases from J, with 1 base between. This CDR3 is built from 11 residues. Germline CDR1 is MNHNY and CDR2 is SVGAGI (reference sequence). The CDR3 DNA sequence: TGTGCCAGCAGTTACGCCGGGGAGCTGTTTTTT. This sequence encodes CASSYAGELFF.

The genes are TRBV4-1 and TRBJ1-4, with D tentatively TRBD1 (5 bases). Germline CDR1 MGHRA, CDR2 YSYEKL. CDR3 length: 15 amino acids. Trimming pared 8 bases from V and 2 bases from J, leaving 15 bases between. The CDR3 sequence: CASQKMGGTNEKLFF. The CDR3 DNA follows: TGCGCCAGCCAAAAAATGGGGGGGACTAATGAAAAACTGTTTTTT.

This chain connects TRBV21-1 to TRBJ2-1; the DNA was not used to check the table's D call, TRBD2. TRBV21-1 is a pseudogene locus. The CDR3 has 15 amino acids. The CDR3 region has the DNA TGTGCCAGCAGGTTGCGGGCTCCCTATTACAATGAGCAGTTCTTC. This translates into CASRLRAPYYNEQFF.

The CDR3, as DNA: TGTGCCAGCAGCCTCACAGGGATTGAAGCTTTCTTT. The encoded protein is CASSLTGIEAFF. The chain carries TRBV28 and TRBJ1-1; D perhaps matches TRBD1 (6 bases). Germline values: CDR1 MDHEN, CDR2 SYDVKM. V shed 6 bases and J shed 7 bases, with 12 bases lying between them. The CDR3 is made up of 12 amino acids.

This clone was recorded only once. This chain connects TRBV5-1 to TRBJ2-7, with D possibly being TRBD1 (6 bases). V was trimmed by 4 bases and J by 0 bases, leaving 20 bases between them. The length of the CDR3 is 17 residues. CDR1 SGHRS and CDR2 YFSETQ come from the germline V gene. The CDR3 DNA reads TGCGCCAGCAGCCCGGATACTAGTGGGACATTCTCCTACGAGCAGTACTTC. Amino acids: CASSPDTSGTFSYEQYF.

The chain has TRBV9 and TRBJ1-6; D is ambiguous. The length of the CDR3 is 16 residues. Germline V gene lookup returns CDR1 SGDLS and CDR2 YYNGEE. Trimming left V 0 bases short and J 4 bases short, with 11 bases between. The CDR3 sequence is CASSVGVTPYNSPLHF. As DNA, the CDR3 is TGTGCCAGCAGCGTAGGGGTTACACCTTATAATTCACCCCTCCACTTT.

The chain joins TRBV18 to TRBJ1-1; perhaps TRBD1 as D (5 bases). The V end was cut by 2 bases, the J end by 8 bases, with 12 bases between. This CDR3 has 13 residues. Germline V gives CDR1 KGHSH, CDR2 LQKENI. The CDR3 reads CASSPIDREEAFF. The CDR3 DNA follows: TGTGCCAGCTCACCAATTGACAGAGAGGAAGCTTTCTTT. The whole variable domain, filled in from reference TRBV18 and TRBJ1-1, reads NAGVMQNPRHLVRRRGQEARLRCSPMKGHSHVYWYRQLPEEGLKFMVYLQKENIIDESGMPKERFSAEFPKEGPSILRIQQVVRGDSAAYFCASSPIDREEAFFGQGTRLTVV.

This rearrangement joins TRBV18 to TRBJ1-2, with 7 bases lining up with TRBD1. Germline V CDR1 and CDR2: KGHSH, LQKENI. With 3 bases clipped from V and 8 bases from J, the junction kept 12 bases outside the gene matches. The CDR3 sequence is 15 residues long. CDR3 protein: CASSPQGVADLGYTF. CDR3 DNA sequence: TGTGCCAGCTCACCCCAGGGGGTGGCAGATTTAGGCTACACCTTC.

The chain has TRBV9 and TRBJ1-3; 12 bases line up with TRBD1. V was pared by 4 bases and J by 3 bases, with 8 bases of the junction left unmatched. The CDR3 runs to 17 residues. Germline CDR1 is SGDLS and CDR2 is YYNGEE. The CDR3 sequence is CASSPGQGASVGNTIYF. The CDR3 DNA is TGTGCCAGCAGCCCGGGACAGGGGGCGTCGGTTGGAAACACCATATATTTT.

The rearrangement uses TRBV27 and TRBJ2-6, with 8 bases that match TRBD1. The CDR3 runs 19 residues. The ends lost 9 bases at V and 1 base at J; junction bases unmatched: 17. Germline loops: CDR1 MNHEY, CDR2 SMNVEV (reference sequence). CDR3 in amino acids: CARSHPLRTGLSGANVLTF. The DNA for the CDR3 is TGTGCCAGATCTCACCCCTTGCGGACAGGGTTGTCTGGGGCCAACGTCCTGACTTTC.

The chain has TRBV28 and TRBJ1-2; D uncertain. The CDR3 has 12 amino acids. The V gene lost 6 bases and the J gene lost 2 bases, with 7 bases spanning the gap. Germline V gene lookup returns CDR1 MDHEN and CDR2 SYDVKM. CDR3 DNA sequence: TGTGCCAGCAGAGATATAAACTATGGCTACACCTTC. Residues: CASRDINYGYTF.

This clone occurred a few times. The rearrangement links TRBV5-3 to TRBJ2-7, with D unclear. TRBV5-3 is assigned to the ORF class and has an uncertain function. The CDR3 is 13 amino acids. The V gene lost 4 bases and the J gene lost 3 bases, with 11 bases spanning the gap. The CDR3 DNA reads TGTGCCAGAAGCCGACCCCCGAACTACGAGCAGTACTTC. Translating it yields CARSRPPNYEQYF.

The rearrangement links TRBV18 to TRBJ1-1, with D possibly TRBD1 on 6 matching bases. Germline values: CDR1 KGHSH, CDR2 LQKENI. Trimming left V 4 bases short and J 1 base short, with 10 bases between. The CDR3 is made up of 14 amino acids. The CDR3 nucleotides are TGTGCCAGCTCACTGGGGGCCCCGAACACTGAAGCTTTCTTT. Translating gives CASSLGAPNTEAFF.

The rearrangement uses TRBV28 and TRBJ1-1; D is unresolved. The germline V gene encodes CDR1 MDHEN and CDR2 SYDVKM. The germline V and J ends were trimmed by 6 bases and 6 bases, with 17 bases remaining between them. The CDR3 length is 14 residues. CDR3 protein: CASRRRLSEPEAFF. CDR3 bases: TGTGCCAGCAGGCGGCGACTTTCGGAGCCTGAAGCTTTCTTT.

The CDR3 DNA sequence: TGTGCCTTACGGCAGGGGGCGAACACTGAAGCTTTCTTT. Translated, it gives CALRQGANTEAFF. The chain links TRBV2 to TRBJ1-1; TRBD1 matches 8 bases. J was trimmed by 1 base and V by 11 bases; bases with no gene match: 6. The germline V gene has CDR1 SNHLY and CDR2 FYNNEI. This CDR3 has 13 amino acids.

This chain joins TRBV15 and TRBJ2-1; no firm D call. V dropped 7 bases and J dropped 7 bases, with 20 bases sitting between them. Germline CDR1 LNHNV, CDR2 YYDKDF (reference sequence). The CDR3 sequence is 15 residues long. CDR3 in amino acids: CATTGRKGKGNEQFF. The CDR3 nucleotides are TGTGCCACCACCGGTCGAAAAGGGAAAGGGAATGAGCAGTTCTTC. Looking up the rest from reference TRBV15 and TRBJ2-1 gives the full variable domain: DAMVIQNPRYQVTQFGKPVTLSCSQTLNHNVMYWYQQKSSQAPKLLFHYYDKDFNNEADTPDNFQSRRPNTSFCFLDIRSPGLGDTAMYLCATTGRKGKGNEQFFGPGTRLTVL.

The table lists this clone with a few counts. The rearrangement uses TRBV7-9 and TRBJ1-4; no reliable D call. V lost 7 bases, J lost 8 bases, and 17 bases lay in between. The CDR3 extends over 14 amino acids. In germline, CDR1 is SEHNR, CDR2 FQNEAQ (reference sequence). CDR3 in amino acids: CASTRTSDGEKLFF. The CDR3 nucleotides are TGTGCCAGCACCAGGACGTCGGACGGCGAAAAACTGTTTTTT.

This clone has a handful of counts. This chain links TRBV2 with TRBJ1-2, with D perhaps TRBD1 (5 bases). The V gene's germline CDR1 is SNHLY and CDR2 FYNNEI. Trimming left V 4 bases short and J 6 bases short, with 12 bases between. The CDR3 covers 13 residues. CDR3 in amino acids: CASSAQGSNGYTF. The CDR3 DNA reads TGTGCCAGCAGTGCTCAGGGTAGCAATGGCTACACCTTC. Based on the CDR3 plus reference TRBV2 and TRBJ1-2, the full variable domain is EPEVTQTPSHQVTQMGQEVILRCVPISNHLYFYWYRQILGQKVEFLVSFYNNEISEKSEIFDDQFSVERPDGSNFTLKIRSTKLEDSAMYFCASSAQGSNGYTFGSGTRLTVV.

The chain employs TRBV28 and TRBJ1-1; D ambiguous. The germline V gene encodes CDR1 MDHEN and CDR2 SYDVKM. V was clipped by 1 base and J by 3 bases, with 3 bases between them. The CDR3 covers 12 residues. Here the CDR3 reads CASSLLHTEAFF. CDR3 DNA sequence: TGTGCCAGCAGTTTATTGCACACTGAAGCTTTCTTT.

In its sample, this clone was seen once. This chain links TRBV28 with TRBJ1-5, with D possibly matching TRBD1 (5 bases). The CDR3 consists of 13 residues. V lost 3 bases and J lost 6, with 9 bases in between. Germline assignment: CDR1 MDHEN and CDR2 SYDVKM. CDR3 residues: CASSFGGGQPQHF. The CDR3 DNA reads as TGTGCCAGCAGTTTTGGGGGGGGTCAGCCCCAGCATTTT.

As DNA, the CDR3 is TGTGCCAGCAGCCCCCTCGGTGGGGGAGGCCTGACTAACTATGGCTACACCTTC. This translates into CASSPLGGGGLTNYGYTF. The J gene is TRBJ1-2, the V gene TRBV5-8; possible D gene TRBD1, 5 bases. The CDR3 is 18 amino acids. Germline loops: CDR1 SGHTS, CDR2 YDEGEE. V dropped 4 bases and J dropped 0 bases, with 22 bases sitting between them.

This clone was found a few times. The sample carries other DNA sequences with the same CDR3. The V gene is TRBV7-3, the J gene TRBJ1-1; TRBD1 matches at 9 bases. J lost 3 bases, V lost 3 bases, and 2 bases had no gene match. CDR3 size: 14 residues. Germline assignment: CDR1 SGHTA and CDR2 FQGTGA. This CDR3 reads CASSLTGGDTEAFF. The CDR3 DNA is TGTGCCAGCAGCTTGACAGGGGGGGACACTGAAGCTTTCTTT.

The chain combines TRBV4-2 with TRBJ2-1; the D gene is possibly TRBD2 (5 bases). Per the germline V gene, CDR1 is LGHNA and CDR2 is YNFKEQ. The germline V and J ends were trimmed by 1 base and 4 bases, with 14 bases remaining between them. The CDR3 length is 16 residues. This CDR3 reads CASSQGSSGSYNEQFF. For the CDR3, the DNA is TGTGCCAGCAGCCAAGGTTCTTCTGGGAGTTACAATGAGCAGTTCTTC.